These 26 T cell receptor beta chains originate from one sample sequenced in a study of blood T cell repertoires in COVID-19 (dated by TCRdb to the early 2020s). The method behind the library was the immunoSEQ multiplex PCR assay. In its TCRdb copy, this immuneACCESS table keeps in-frame sequences only and misses some clones. Where compared with another copy, unresolved V genes explain less than half of these, and the others have no known cause. Within this sample are under 350,000 clones, with roughly 87% of them counted one time only. Of the sample, 10% to 15% is held by the ten largest clones. Material: peripheral blood. The origin of the receptors is a human donor in a cohort sampled during active COVID-19.

The chain uses TRBV7-9 and TRBJ1-5; possible D gene TRBD1, 6 bases. V lost 3 bases, J lost 8 bases, and 8 bases lay in between. Germline V CDR1 and CDR2: SEHNR, FQNEAQ (reference sequence). The CDR3 is 12 amino acids. CDR3: CASSFQGKPQHF. CDR3 bases: TGTGCCAGCAGCTTTCAGGGGAAGCCCCAGCATTTT.

This sequence joins TRBV19 and TRBJ1-1, with D perhaps matching TRBD1 (6 bases). The germline V gene has CDR1 LNHDA and CDR2 SQIVND (reference sequence). Trimming took off 5 bases at V and 1 base at J, with 20 bases between the two ends. The CDR3 consists of 17 residues. The CDR3 reads CASSPITGPKPNTEAFF. In DNA form, the CDR3 reads TGTGCCAGTAGTCCCATTACAGGGCCCAAACCGAACACTGAAGCTTTCTTT.

This clone was seen a handful of times. The rearrangement uses TRBV7-2 and TRBJ2-3, with D possibly TRBD2 on 5 matching bases. The germline CDR1 and CDR2 sequences are SGHTA and FQGNSA. The CDR3 spans 18 residues. V was cut by 5 bases and J by 0 bases, with 21 bases left in between. CDR3 nucleotides: TGTGCCAGCAGCCCCATGTTCCGGGCGGGTTTTAGCACAGATACGCAGTATTTT. Its translation is CASSPMFRAGFSTDTQYF.

The rearrangement joins TRBV7-2 to TRBJ1-1; perhaps TRBD1 as D (5 bases). This CDR3 contains 16 residues. CDR1 SGHTA and CDR2 FQGNSA come from the germline V gene. V lost 0 bases and J lost 4, with 15 bases in between. The CDR3 reads CASSLAGGAVSTEAFF. CDR3 DNA: TGTGCCAGCAGCTTAGCCGGTGGGGCGGTGAGCACTGAAGCTTTCTTT.

The chain combines TRBV6-5 with TRBJ1-6; no clear D gene. The germline gives CDR1 MNHEY, CDR2 SVGAGI. The CDR3 is 15 amino acids. Trimming took 5 bases from V and 2 from J, leaving 10 bases between them. The CDR3 region has the DNA TGTGCCAGCAGTCGAGGGTCCACCTATAATTCACCCCTCCACTTT. This encodes CASSRGSTYNSPLHF.

This clone was observed a handful of times. V is TRBV7-9 and J is TRBJ1-2, with 8 bases matching TRBD1. The germline CDR1 and CDR2 sequences are SEHNR and FQNEAQ (reference sequence). There are 15 residues in the CDR3. Losses at the gene ends were 1 base for V and 4 bases for J; bases not matched to a gene: 5. CDR3 amino acids: CASSLGQGATYGYTF. The CDR3 DNA is TGTGCCAGCAGCTTAGGTCAGGGGGCAACCTATGGCTACACCTTC.

The chain employs TRBV7-2 and TRBJ2-1, with D tentatively TRBD2 (7 bases). Germline lookup yields CDR1 SGHTA and CDR2 FQGNSA. The CDR3 covers 15 residues. V was trimmed by 5 bases and J by 7 bases, leaving 18 bases between them. CDR3 nucleotide sequence: TGTGCCAGCAGCCTGGGGGGCGGGAGAATGAATGAGCAGTTCTTC. It encodes CASSLGGGRMNEQFF.

The chain uses TRBV19 and TRBJ1-1; D is possibly TRBD1 (5 bases). Trimming removed 5 bases from V and 1 base from J, with 11 bases in between. Germline V gene lookup returns CDR1 LNHDA and CDR2 SQIVND (reference sequence). The length of the CDR3 is 14 residues. CDR3 DNA sequence: TGTGCCAGTAGTGGCAGGACACCGAACACTGAAGCTTTCTTT. It specifies CASSGRTPNTEAFF.

CDR3 bases: TGTGCCAGCAGTCGCGATCGGACAGGGGTGAGAACTGAAGCTTTCTTT. This codes for CASSRDRTGVRTEAFF. The genes are TRBV2 and TRBJ1-1; 9 nucleotides align to TRBD1. The CDR3 sequence is 16 residues long. V shed 5 bases and J 5 bases; nucleotides not matched to a gene: 12. CDR1 is SNHLY and CDR2 is FYNNEI in the germline V gene. The variable domain in full, completed from reference TRBV2 and TRBJ1-1, reads EPEVTQTPSHQVTQMGQEVILRCVPISNHLYFYWYRQILGQKVEFLVSFYNNEISEKSEIFDDQFSVERPDGSNFTLKIRSTKLEDSAMYFCASSRDRTGVRTEAFFGQGTRLTVV.

V is TRBV28 and J is TRBJ2-3; 7 bases fit TRBD2. The V gene's germline CDR1 is MDHEN and CDR2 SYDVKM. The CDR3 covers 13 residues. V shed 3 bases and J 11 bases; nucleotides not matched to a gene: 8. The CDR3 region is CASSFGRGSRQYF. The CDR3 DNA reads as TGTGCCAGCAGTTTCGGTCGCGGGAGTAGGCAGTATTTT.

The rearrangement joins TRBV7-2 to TRBJ2-3; no definite D call. Per the germline V gene, CDR1 is SGHTA and CDR2 is FQGNSA. V was shortened by 1 base and J by 5 bases, with 10 bases between the two germline ends. The length of the CDR3 is 14 residues. The CDR3 loop is CASSLVRGGDTQYF. Here the CDR3 DNA reads TGTGCCAGCAGCTTAGTTCGAGGCGGAGATACGCAGTATTTT.

The J gene is TRBJ1-2, the V gene TRBV29-1; 8 bases line up with TRBD1. This CDR3 spans 14 amino acids. J lost 2 bases, V lost 2 bases, and 4 bases had no gene match. Germline V gene sequence: CDR1 SQVTM, CDR2 ANQGSEA. CDR3 nucleotide sequence: TGCAGCGTTGAAATATGGACAGGGAACTATGGCTACACCTTC. It encodes CSVEIWTGNYGYTF.

This clone was detected only a few times. This rearrangement joins TRBV19 to TRBJ1-2; tentative D call: TRBD1 (5 bases). The germline gives CDR1 LNHDA, CDR2 SQIVND (reference sequence). The V gene lost 4 bases and the J gene lost 1 base, with 10 bases spanning the gap. The CDR3 totals 14 residues. The CDR3 spells CASSTTVGNYGYTF. The CDR3, as DNA: TGTGCCAGTAGTACGACAGTGGGTAACTATGGCTACACCTTC.

The rearrangement links TRBV2 to TRBJ2-1; D is possibly TRBD2 (6 bases). The ends were cut back, 8 bases at V and 4 bases at J, with 15 bases in the middle. This CDR3 is 14 amino acids long. The germline V gene encodes CDR1 SNHLY and CDR2 FYNNEI. CDR3 sequence: CASGGRTPYNEQFF. DNA of the CDR3: TGTGCCAGCGGGGGGAGGACACCTTACAATGAGCAGTTCTTC.

This chain connects TRBV5-1 to TRBJ1-5; the match to TRBD1 covers 11 bases. Trimming at V came to 5 bases and at J to 7 bases, leaving 8 bases not matched to a gene. The CDR3 is made up of 15 amino acids. Germline-derived CDR1 and CDR2 are SGHRS and YFSETQ. CDR3 coding DNA: TGCGCCAGCAGAGGAGGGACAGGGGGGGAACAGCCCCAGCATTTT. This gives the protein CASRGGTGGEQPQHF.

The chain joins TRBV9 to TRBJ2-5, with 9 nucleotides matching TRBD1. CDR3 length: 13 residues. Trimming took 2 bases from V and 13 from J; bases not matched to a gene: 9. Germline V gene lookup returns CDR1 SGDLS and CDR2 YYNGEE. The CDR3 region has the DNA TGTGCCAGCAGCGTGCAGACAGGGGGGCTTCGGTACTTC. This sequence encodes CASSVQTGGLRYF. Supplemented by reference TRBV9 and TRBJ2-5, the full variable domain reads DSGVTQTPKHLITATGQRVTLRCSPRSGDLSVYWYQQSLDQGLQFLIQYYNGEERAKGNILERFSAQQFPDLHSELNLSSLELGDSALYFCASSVQTGGLRYFGPGTRLLVL.

In this sample, this clone turned up a few times. The chain couples TRBV29-1 to TRBJ2-7, with D unclear. Trimming shortened V by 5 bases and J by 7 bases, and 18 bases separated the two germline ends. The CDR3 length is 13 residues. The germline CDR1 and CDR2 sequences are SQVTM and ANQGSEA. CDR3 region: CSVRPSAPGEQYF. The DNA for the CDR3 is TGCAGCGTTCGCCCCTCCGCCCCAGGAGAGCAGTACTTC.

In this sample, this clone turned up a few times. The rearrangement joins TRBV4-2 to TRBJ1-1, with a weak D call TRBD1 (6 bases). CDR3 length: 16 residues. V lost 4 bases to trimming and J lost 1 base, with 16 bases between them. CDR1 is LGHNA, CDR2 YNFKEQ, per germline. The chain's CDR3 is CASSPNIGRGNTEAFF. CDR3 nucleotides: TGTGCCAGCAGCCCCAATATTGGCAGGGGGAACACTGAAGCTTTCTTT.

The chain combines TRBV7-2 with TRBJ1-5; D ambiguous. V was clipped by 8 bases and J by 4 bases, with 9 bases between them. The CDR3 consists of 12 residues. Germline CDR1 and CDR2: SGHTA and FQGNSA. The CDR3 reads CASGRSNQPQHF. The CDR3 region has the DNA TGTGCCAGCGGCAGGTCTAATCAGCCCCAGCATTTT.

The chain employs TRBV6-5 and TRBJ2-1; no firm D call. The CDR3 spans 14 residues. CDR1 MNHEY and CDR2 SVGAGI come from the germline V gene. Trimming shortened V by 0 bases and J by 6 bases, and 9 bases separated the two germline ends. CDR3 loop: CASSYSPASNEQFF. Here the CDR3 DNA reads TGTGCCAGCAGTTACTCCCCCGCCAGCAATGAGCAGTTCTTC.

The J gene is TRBJ2-3, the V gene TRBV24-1; no firm D call. Looked up from germline, CDR1 is KGHDR and CDR2 is SFDVKD. V gave up 3 bases and J gave up 3 bases, with 12 bases separating them. This CDR3 is built from 15 residues. The chain's CDR3 is CATSDPLGGTDTQYF. CDR3 sequence (DNA): TGTGCCACCAGTGATCCCCTTGGCGGTACAGATACGCAGTATTTT.

This clone came up once. The chain uses TRBV7-8 and TRBJ2-6; unclear D gene. The germline V and J ends were trimmed by 2 bases and 0 bases, with 5 bases remaining between them. CDR1 is SGHVS and CDR2 is FQNEAQ in the germline V gene. This CDR3 comprises 15 residues. CDR3 loop: CASSLSGSGANVLTF. In DNA, the CDR3 is TGTGCCAGCAGCTTATCCGGCTCTGGGGCCAACGTCCTGACTTTC.

The rearrangement links TRBV16 to TRBJ2-3; D remains unclear. Germline assignment: CDR1 KGHSY and CDR2 FQNENV. This CDR3 contains 12 residues. Trimming shortened V by 3 bases and J by 3 bases, and 4 bases separated the two germline ends. Here the CDR3 DNA reads TGTGCCAGCAGCCAGGCTACAGATACGCAGTATTTT. This gives the protein CASSQATDTQYF.

For the CDR3, the DNA is TGTGCCAGCAGTCCGGGGGGGGGAGAATTGGCTTTCTTT. This gives the protein CASSPGGGELAFF. This chain connects TRBV12-3 or TRBV12-4 to TRBJ1-1; D is possibly TRBD1 (5 bases). Trimming took 5 bases from V and 11 from J, leaving 18 bases between them. The CDR3 runs 13 residues.

The chain employs TRBV6-5 and TRBJ2-5, with D perhaps TRBD1 (5 bases). CDR3 size: 14 residues. Germline CDR1 MNHEY, CDR2 SVGAGI. V dropped 8 bases and J dropped 0 bases, with 13 bases sitting between them. The CDR3 spells CASAKGSYQETQYF. The CDR3 nucleotides are TGTGCCAGCGCAAAGGGGTCATACCAAGAGACCCAGTACTTC.

J is TRBJ1-4 and V is TRBV5-1, with TRBD1 matching over 10 bases. The CDR3 sequence is 16 residues long. The germline V gene encodes CDR1 SGHRS and CDR2 YFSETQ. After removal of 3 bases from V and 0 bases from J, the junction contained 2 bases not matched to a gene. CDR3 DNA: TGCGCCAGCAGCTCCGGACAGGGGGCAACTAATGAAAAACTGTTTTTT. This translates into CASSSGQGATNEKLFF.